This entry features one T cell receptor beta chain sequence. The source of the sample is a study of blood T cell repertoires in COVID-19. Study-level information: The samples span acute and convalescent COVID-19 from the United States, Italy and Spain. Sources were T cells, B-cell-depleted T cells, or PBMCs; the material itself was cDNA or gDNA.

Original methodology: Estimation of nucleated cell counts relied on the amplification of reference gene primers. Sequencing used immunoSEQ multiplex PCR; TCRdb keeps in-frame clones, though not all of them. D and trimming come from the DNA, and the V and J calls and clone size come from that table. Here the sample spans over 250,000 clones, over 75% being singletons. The length of the CDR3 is 14 residues. Germline V gives CDR1 MNHEY, CDR2 SVGEGT. Trimming took off 3 bases at V and 3 bases at J, with 11 bases between the two ends. The sequence came from a human donor in a cohort sampled during active COVID-19. The chain has TRBV6-2 or TRBV6-3 and TRBJ2-5; D gene unclear. The source material was peripheral blood. The CDR3 reads CASSYASGEETQYF. DNA for the CDR3: TGTGCCAGCAGTTATGCCTCAGGCGAAGAGACCCAGTACTTC.